This TCR beta chain was sequenced during a study of CD8 T cells in Susac syndrome. CDR3 length equals 14 residues. V lost 4 bases and J lost 6; bases outside the gene matches: 2. CDR1 and CDR2 (germline): MNHEY, SVGEGT. The T cells that were sequenced for TCR beta were CD8+ and CD4+ cells from blood. Reverse transcription of roughly 0.5 to 1 ug RNA was performed with random hexamers. One entry per CDR3 protein results from TCRdb running MiXCR on the immunoSEQ multiplex PCR reads. The sample includes approximately 180,000 distinct CDR3 sequences, 85% to 95% of them seen just once. The TCR comes from a human donor with Susac syndrome. The V and J genes are TRBV6-2 or TRBV6-3 and TRBJ2-1, with 11 bases lining up with TRBD2. Sample: CD4+ T cells from PBMCs. CDR3 nucleotide sequence: TGTGCCAGCAGTTGGACTAGCGGGTTCAATGAGCAGTTCTTC. Protein product: CASSWTSGFNEQFF.